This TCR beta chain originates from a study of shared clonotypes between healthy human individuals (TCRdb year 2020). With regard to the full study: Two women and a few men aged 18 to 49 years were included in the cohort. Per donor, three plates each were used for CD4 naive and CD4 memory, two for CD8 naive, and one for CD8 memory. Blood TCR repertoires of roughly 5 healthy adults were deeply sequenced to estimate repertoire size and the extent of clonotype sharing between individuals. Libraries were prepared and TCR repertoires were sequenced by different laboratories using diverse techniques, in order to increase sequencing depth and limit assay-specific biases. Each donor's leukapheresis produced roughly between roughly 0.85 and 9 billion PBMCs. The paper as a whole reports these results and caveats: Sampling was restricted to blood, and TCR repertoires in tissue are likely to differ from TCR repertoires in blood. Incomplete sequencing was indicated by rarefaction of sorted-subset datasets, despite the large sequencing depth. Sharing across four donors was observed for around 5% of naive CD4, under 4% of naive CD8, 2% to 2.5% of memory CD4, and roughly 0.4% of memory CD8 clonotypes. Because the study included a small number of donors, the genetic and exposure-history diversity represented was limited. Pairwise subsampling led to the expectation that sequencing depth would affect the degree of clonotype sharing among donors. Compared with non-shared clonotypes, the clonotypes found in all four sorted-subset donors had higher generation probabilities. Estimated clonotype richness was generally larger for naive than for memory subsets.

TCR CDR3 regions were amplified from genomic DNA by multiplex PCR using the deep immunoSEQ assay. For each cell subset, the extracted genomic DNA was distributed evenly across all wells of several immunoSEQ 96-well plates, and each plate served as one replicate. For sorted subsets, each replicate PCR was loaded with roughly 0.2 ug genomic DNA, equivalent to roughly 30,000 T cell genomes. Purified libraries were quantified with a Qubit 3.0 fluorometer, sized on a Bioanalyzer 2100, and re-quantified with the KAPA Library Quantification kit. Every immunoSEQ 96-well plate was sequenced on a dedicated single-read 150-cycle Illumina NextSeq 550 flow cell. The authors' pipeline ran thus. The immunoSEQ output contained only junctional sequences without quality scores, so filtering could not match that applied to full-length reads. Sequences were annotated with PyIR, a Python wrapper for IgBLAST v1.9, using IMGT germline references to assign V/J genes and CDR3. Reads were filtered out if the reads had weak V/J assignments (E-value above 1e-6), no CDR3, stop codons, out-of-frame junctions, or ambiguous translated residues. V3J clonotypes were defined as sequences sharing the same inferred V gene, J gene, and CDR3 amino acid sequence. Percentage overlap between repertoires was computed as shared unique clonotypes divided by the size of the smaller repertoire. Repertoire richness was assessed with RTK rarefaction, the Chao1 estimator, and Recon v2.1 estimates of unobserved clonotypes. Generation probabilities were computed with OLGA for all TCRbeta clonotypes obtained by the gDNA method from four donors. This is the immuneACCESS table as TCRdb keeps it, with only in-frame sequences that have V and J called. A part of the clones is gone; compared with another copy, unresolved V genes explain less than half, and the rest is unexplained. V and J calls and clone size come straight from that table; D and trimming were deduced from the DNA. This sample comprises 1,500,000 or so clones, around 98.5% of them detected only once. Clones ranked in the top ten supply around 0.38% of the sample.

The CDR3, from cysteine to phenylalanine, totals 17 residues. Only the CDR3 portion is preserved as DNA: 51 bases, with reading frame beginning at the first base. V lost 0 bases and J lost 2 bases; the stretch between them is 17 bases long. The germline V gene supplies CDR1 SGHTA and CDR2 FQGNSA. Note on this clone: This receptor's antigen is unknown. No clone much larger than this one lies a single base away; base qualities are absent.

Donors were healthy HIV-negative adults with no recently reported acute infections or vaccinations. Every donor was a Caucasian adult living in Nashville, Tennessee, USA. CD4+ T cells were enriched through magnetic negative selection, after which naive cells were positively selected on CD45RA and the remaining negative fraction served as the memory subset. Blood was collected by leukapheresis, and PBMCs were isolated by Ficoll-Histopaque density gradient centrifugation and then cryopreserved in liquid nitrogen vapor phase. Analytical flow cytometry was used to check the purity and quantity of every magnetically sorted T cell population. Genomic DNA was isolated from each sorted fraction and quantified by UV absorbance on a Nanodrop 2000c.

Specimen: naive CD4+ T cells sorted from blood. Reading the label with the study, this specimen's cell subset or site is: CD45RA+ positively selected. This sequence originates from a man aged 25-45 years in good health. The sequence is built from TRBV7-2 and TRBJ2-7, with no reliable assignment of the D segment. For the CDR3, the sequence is CASSLAVSYPFPYEQYF. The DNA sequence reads TGTGCCAGCAGCTTAGCTGTCAGCTATCCTTTTCCCTACGAGCAGTACTTC.